This T cell receptor (beta chain) originates from a study of early T cells in non-severe SARS-CoV-2 infection. The protocol attached unique molecular identifiers to individual cDNA molecules. Each CDR3 protein gets one entry after TCRdb re-called the 5' RACE reads with MiXCR. Of about 49,000 distinct CDR3 sequences in the sample, roughly 10% were seen once. CDR3 size: 16 residues. Germline loops: CDR1 LGHNA, CDR2 YNFKEQ. V was clipped by 1 base and J by 3 bases, with 13 bases between them. Input material: whole blood. The TCR was taken from an adult who was a healthcare worker with PCR-confirmed SARS-CoV-2 infection or an uninfected control (not recorded which). J is TRBJ1-3 and V is TRBV4-2; D unclear. The CDR3 spells CASSQVGGLVGNTIYF. The CDR3 nucleotides read TGTGCCAGCAGCCAAGTAGGAGGTCTCGTTGGAAACACCATATATTTT.